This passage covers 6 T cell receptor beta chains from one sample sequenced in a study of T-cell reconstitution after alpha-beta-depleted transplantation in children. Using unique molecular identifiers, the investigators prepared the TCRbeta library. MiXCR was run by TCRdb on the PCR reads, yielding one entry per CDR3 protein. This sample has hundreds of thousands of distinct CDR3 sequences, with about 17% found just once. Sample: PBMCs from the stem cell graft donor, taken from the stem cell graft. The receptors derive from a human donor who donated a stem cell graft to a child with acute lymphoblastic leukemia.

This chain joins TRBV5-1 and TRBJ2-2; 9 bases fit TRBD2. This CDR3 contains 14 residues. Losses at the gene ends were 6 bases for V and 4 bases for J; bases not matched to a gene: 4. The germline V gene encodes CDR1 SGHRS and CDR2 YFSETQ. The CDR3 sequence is CASNAGGPTGELFF. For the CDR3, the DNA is TGCGCCAGCAACGCGGGAGGGCCCACCGGGGAGCTGTTTTTT.

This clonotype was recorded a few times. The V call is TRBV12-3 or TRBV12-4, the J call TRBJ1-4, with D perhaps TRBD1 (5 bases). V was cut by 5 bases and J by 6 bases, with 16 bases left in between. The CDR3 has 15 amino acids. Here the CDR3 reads CASSEAGTQDEKLFF. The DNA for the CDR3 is TGTGCCAGCAGTGAAGCCGGGACCCAGGATGAAAAACTGTTTTTT.

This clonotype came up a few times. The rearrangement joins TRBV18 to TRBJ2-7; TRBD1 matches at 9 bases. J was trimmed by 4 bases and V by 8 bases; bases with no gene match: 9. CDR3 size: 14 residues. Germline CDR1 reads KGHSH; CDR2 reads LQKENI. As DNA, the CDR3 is TGTGCCAGCACCATCTCCGGGACAGGGTACGAGCAGTACTTC. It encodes CASTISGTGYEQYF.

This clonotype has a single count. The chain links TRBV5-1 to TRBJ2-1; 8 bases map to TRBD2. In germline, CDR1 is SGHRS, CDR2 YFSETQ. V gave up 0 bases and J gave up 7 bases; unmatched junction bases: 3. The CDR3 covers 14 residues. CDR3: CASSLDPSGNEQFF. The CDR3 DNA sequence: TGCGCCAGCAGCTTGGATCCTAGCGGGAATGAGCAGTTCTTC.

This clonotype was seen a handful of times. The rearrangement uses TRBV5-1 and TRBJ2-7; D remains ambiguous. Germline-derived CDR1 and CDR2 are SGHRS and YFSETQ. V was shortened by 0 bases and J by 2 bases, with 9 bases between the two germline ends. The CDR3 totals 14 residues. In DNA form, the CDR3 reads TGCGCCAGCAGCTTGGCCTCCCTCCCCTACGAGCAGTACTTC. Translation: CASSLASLPYEQYF.

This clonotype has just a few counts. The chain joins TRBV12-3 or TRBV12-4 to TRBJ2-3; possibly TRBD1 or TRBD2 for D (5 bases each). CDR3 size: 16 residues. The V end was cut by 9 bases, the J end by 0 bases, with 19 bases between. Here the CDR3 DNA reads TGTGCCAGTAGACCAACGCGAGGGGCTAGCACAGATACGCAGTATTTT. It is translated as CASRPTRGASTDTQYF.